The 16 T cell receptor beta chains reported below all come from one sample, sequenced in a study of CD8 T cells in Susac syndrome. RNA amounts of roughly 0.45 to 1 ug underwent reverse transcription with random hexamers. TCRdb reanalysed the immunoSEQ multiplex PCR reads using MiXCR and keeps one entry per CDR3 protein. The table records around 130,000 distinct CDR3 sequences, over 90% of them present only once. Sequencing was done on a sample of CD8+ T cells from PBMCs. These receptor sequences come from a human donor with Susac syndrome.

The rearrangement uses TRBV19 and TRBJ2-7, with a tentative D call TRBD2 (6 bases). Germline CDR1 reads LNHDA; CDR2 reads SQIVND (reference sequence). Deletions cut 7 bases from V and 4 bases from J, with 14 bases between. The CDR3 is made up of 13 amino acids. CDR3 residues: CASKEGGPYEQYF. CDR3 bases: TGTGCCAGTAAAGAGGGAGGCCCTTACGAGCAGTACTTC. Looking up the rest from reference TRBV19 and TRBJ2-7 gives the full variable domain: DGGITQSPKYLFRKEGQNVTLSCEQNLNHDAMYWYRQDPGQGLRLIYYSQIVNDFQKGDIAEGYSVSREKKESFPLTVTSAQKNPTAFYLCASKEGGPYEQYFGPGTRLTVT.

The gene calls are TRBV2 and TRBJ2-7; 9 nucleotides match TRBD1. The CDR3 covers 13 residues. Germline trimming cut 7 bases from V and 4 bases from J; bases unmatched to any gene: 5. Germline CDR1 reads SNHLY; CDR2 reads FYNNEI. CDR3 DNA: TGTGCCAGCACTGGGACAGGGAGTTACGAGCAGTACTTC. This codes for CASTGTGSYEQYF. The full variable domain, its missing parts supplied by reference TRBV2 and TRBJ2-7, is EPEVTQTPSHQVTQMGQEVILRCVPISNHLYFYWYRQILGQKVEFLVSFYNNEISEKSEIFDDQFSVERPDGSNFTLKIRSTKLEDSAMYFCASTGTGSYEQYFGPGTRLTVT.

This clonotype came up once. The rearrangement uses TRBV25-1 and TRBJ1-5; D gene uncertain. Trimming pared 3 bases from V and 0 bases from J, leaving 9 bases between. The CDR3 is made up of 15 amino acids. Germline V gives CDR1 MGHDK, CDR2 SYGVNS. The CDR3 DNA sequence: TGTGCCAGCAGTGATCTAACTGATAGCAATCAGCCCCAGCATTTT. Protein product: CASSDLTDSNQPQHF.

The chain combines TRBV29-1 with TRBJ2-1; tentatively, D is TRBD2 (7 bases). The V gene's germline CDR1 is SQVTM and CDR2 ANQGSEA. The CDR3 totals 13 residues. Trimming left V 5 bases short and J 4 bases short, with 12 bases between. CDR3 residues: CSVWGGAYNEQFF. CDR3 in DNA: TGCAGCGTTTGGGGGGGGGCTTACAATGAGCAGTTCTTC.

This chain links TRBV4-3 with TRBJ2-1, with 8 bases identical to TRBD2. Germline CDR1 LGHNA, CDR2 YSLEER. The J segment lost 3 bases and the V segment lost 1 base, leaving 2 bases of the junction unmatched. The length of the CDR3 is 15 residues. CDR3: CASSQAGGLYNEQFF. The CDR3 nucleotides are TGCGCCAGCAGCCAAGCGGGGGGGCTCTACAATGAGCAGTTCTTC.

This chain joins TRBV29-1 and TRBJ1-2; TRBD1 might be the D (5 bases). Germline V lookup: CDR1 SQVTM, CDR2 ANQGSEA. Trimming took off 0 bases at V and 5 bases at J, with 13 bases between the two ends. The CDR3 sequence is 14 residues long. The CDR3 sequence is CSVEDGGFGYGYTF. The DNA of the CDR3 is TGCAGCGTTGAAGACGGGGGGTTTGGATATGGCTACACCTTC.

The V call is TRBV27, the J call TRBJ2-7; D perhaps matches TRBD1 (6 bases). This CDR3 is 14 amino acids long. V was pared by 3 bases and J by 1 base, with 10 bases between. Germline V gene lookup returns CDR1 MNHEY and CDR2 SMNVEV (reference sequence). CDR3 region: CASSFRTESYEQYF. CDR3 in DNA: TGTGCCAGCAGTTTCCGGACAGAGTCCTACGAGCAGTACTTC.

The CDR3 region has the DNA TGTGCCAGCAGGCTTGGACTAGCGGGACCCACCGGGGAGCTGTTTTTT. Residues: CASRLGLAGPTGELFF. This chain joins TRBV5-6 and TRBJ2-2; TRBD2 matches 12 bases. Germline CDR1 reads SGHDT; CDR2 reads YYEEEE. J gave up 4 bases and V 5 bases, and 6 bases lay outside the gene matches. The CDR3 extends over 16 amino acids.

The chain uses TRBV12-3 or TRBV12-4 and TRBJ1-2; D is perhaps TRBD1 (6 bases). Trimming left V 5 bases short and J 5 bases short, with 18 bases between. This CDR3 comprises 15 residues. Written as DNA, the CDR3 is TGTGCCAGCAGTCCAGGGGCCCCCGGCGGGTATGGCTACACCTTC. Protein sequence: CASSPGAPGGYGYTF.

This clonotype was recorded only once. This chain links TRBV29-1 with TRBJ2-1; TRBD2 might be the D (5 bases). Germline V lookup: CDR1 SQVTM, CDR2 ANQGSEA. The CDR3 consists of 14 residues. CDR3 loop: CTAWEPSSYNEQFF. DNA of the CDR3: TGCACCGCTTGGGAGCCGAGCTCCTACAATGAGCAGTTCTTC.

The J gene is TRBJ2-3, the V gene TRBV7-2; TRBD2 matches at 15 bases. Germline CDR1 and CDR2: SGHTA and FQGNSA. V shed 3 bases, J shed 10 bases, and the junction held 5 bases outside the gene matches. CDR3 size: 15 residues. CDR3 sequence reads: CASSLGLAGGSPQYF. The CDR3 region has the DNA TGTGCCAGCAGCTTGGGACTAGCGGGGGGTTCTCCGCAGTATTTT. The variable domain in full, with the rest retrieved from reference TRBV7-2 and TRBJ2-3, is GAGVSQSPSNKVTEKGKDVELRCDPISGHTALYWYRQSLGQGLEFLIYFQGNSAPDKSGLPSDRFSAERTGGSVSTLTIQRTQQEDSAVYLCASSLGLAGGSPQYFGPGTRLTVL.

This clonotype was observed a few times. The chain is built from TRBV25-1 and TRBJ2-7; TRBD1 or TRBD2 may be the D gene (5 bases each). Trimming took 1 base from V and 6 from J, leaving 7 bases between them. The CDR3 spans 12 residues. Germline V CDR1 and CDR2: MGHDK, SYGVNS. In DNA form, the CDR3 reads TGTGCCAGCAGTGAATCTGGGGGCGAGCAGTACTTC. As protein: CASSESGGEQYF.

The chain carries TRBV29-1 and TRBJ1-3; a possible D gene is TRBD1 (6 bases). The CDR3 extends over 12 amino acids. Trimming shortened V by 6 bases and J by 5 bases, and 11 bases separated the two germline ends. The germline V gene encodes CDR1 SQVTM and CDR2 ANQGSEA. As DNA, the CDR3 is TGCAGCGTACCGGGGGCCCGAAACACCATATATTTT. Translation: CSVPGARNTIYF. Full variable domain (missing parts from reference TRBV29-1 and TRBJ1-3): SAVISQKPSRDICQRGTSLTIQCQVDSQVTMMFWYRQQPGQSLTLIATANQGSEATYESGFVIDKFPISRPNLTFSTLTVSNMSPEDSSIYLCSVPGARNTIYFGEGSWLTVV.

The V call is TRBV12-3 or TRBV12-4, the J call TRBJ2-1, with 7 bases that match TRBD2. The V segment lost 2 bases and the J segment 10 bases; nucleotides outside the gene matches: 2. CDR3 length: 12 amino acids. CDR3 sequence reads: CASSLLAVEQFF. The CDR3 DNA sequence: TGTGCCAGCAGTTTACTAGCGGTAGAGCAGTTCTTC.

The rearrangement uses TRBV7-9 and TRBJ2-3; unclear D gene. The germline V gene encodes CDR1 SEHNR and CDR2 FQNEAQ (reference sequence). The CDR3 sequence is 13 residues long. V gave up 3 bases and J gave up 6 bases, with 10 bases separating them. In DNA, the CDR3 is TGTGCCAGCAGCTTCTGGCCGAACGATACGCAGTATTTT. Its translation is CASSFWPNDTQYF.

The gene calls are TRBV3-1 and TRBJ1-3; perhaps TRBD1 as D (6 bases). This CDR3 has 17 residues. Trimming shortened V by 4 bases and J by 1 base, and 17 bases separated the two germline ends. The V gene's germline CDR1 is LGHDT and CDR2 YNNKEL (reference sequence). CDR3 coding DNA: TGTGCCAGCAGCCGTTCGCGGACAGACGTTTCTGGAAACACCATATATTTT. Its protein product is CASSRSRTDVSGNTIYF. The variable domain in full, completed from reference TRBV3-1 and TRBJ1-3, reads DTAVSQTPKYLVTQMGNDKSIKCEQNLGHDTMYWYKQDSKKFLKIMFSYNNKELIINETVPNRFSPKSPDKAHLNLHINSLELGDSAVYFCASSRSRTDVSGNTIYFGEGSWLTVV.